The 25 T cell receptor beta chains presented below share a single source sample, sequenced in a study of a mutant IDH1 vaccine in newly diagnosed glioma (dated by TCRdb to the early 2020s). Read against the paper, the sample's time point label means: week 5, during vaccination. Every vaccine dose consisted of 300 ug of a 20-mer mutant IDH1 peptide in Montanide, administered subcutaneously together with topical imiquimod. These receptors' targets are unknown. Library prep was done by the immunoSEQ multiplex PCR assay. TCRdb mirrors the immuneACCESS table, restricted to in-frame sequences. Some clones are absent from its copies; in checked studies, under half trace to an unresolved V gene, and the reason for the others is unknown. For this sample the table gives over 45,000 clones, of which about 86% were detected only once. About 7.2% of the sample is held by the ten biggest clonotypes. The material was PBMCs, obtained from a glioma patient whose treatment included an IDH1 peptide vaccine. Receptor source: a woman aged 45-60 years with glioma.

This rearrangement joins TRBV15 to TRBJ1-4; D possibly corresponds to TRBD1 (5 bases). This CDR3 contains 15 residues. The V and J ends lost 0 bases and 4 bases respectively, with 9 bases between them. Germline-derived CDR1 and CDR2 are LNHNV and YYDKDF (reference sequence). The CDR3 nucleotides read TGTGCCACCAGCAGAGATCGGGGGGGTAATGAAAAACTGTTTTTT. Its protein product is CATSRDRGGNEKLFF.

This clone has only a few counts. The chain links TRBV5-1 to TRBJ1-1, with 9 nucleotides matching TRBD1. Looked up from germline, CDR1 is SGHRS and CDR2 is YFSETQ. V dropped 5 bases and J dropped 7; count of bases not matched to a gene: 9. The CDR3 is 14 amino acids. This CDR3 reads CASRDRGGRDEAFF. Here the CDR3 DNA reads TGCGCCAGCAGGGACAGGGGTGGACGCGATGAAGCTTTCTTT.

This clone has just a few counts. DNA for the CDR3: TGCGCCAGCAGCTTGTTACAGGGGGCAGGCGATGAGCAGTTCTTC. Encoded protein: CASSLLQGAGDEQFF. This chain connects TRBV5-1 to TRBJ2-1, with TRBD1 matching over 9 bases. Per the germline V gene, CDR1 is SGHRS and CDR2 is YFSETQ. The junction had 7 bases not matched to a gene; V was cut back by 1 base and J by 8 bases. The CDR3 is made up of 15 amino acids.

This chain's CDR3 is CASTHRPTRIYGYTF. The CDR3, as DNA: TGTGCCAGCACCCACCGACCTACCAGGATCTATGGCTACACCTTC. V gene TRBV27 combines with J gene TRBJ1-2, with D uncertain. This CDR3 is built from 15 residues. The ends were cut back, 7 bases at V and 4 bases at J, with 19 bases in the middle. CDR1 is MNHEY and CDR2 is SMNVEV in the germline V gene (reference sequence).

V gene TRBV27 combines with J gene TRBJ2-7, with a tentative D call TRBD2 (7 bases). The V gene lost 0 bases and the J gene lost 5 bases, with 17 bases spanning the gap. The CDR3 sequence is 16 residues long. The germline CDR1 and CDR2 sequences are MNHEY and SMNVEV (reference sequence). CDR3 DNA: TGTGCCAGCAGTTTATCGGGGGGGGCCACAGGAAACGAGCAGTACTTC. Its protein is CASSLSGGATGNEQYF.

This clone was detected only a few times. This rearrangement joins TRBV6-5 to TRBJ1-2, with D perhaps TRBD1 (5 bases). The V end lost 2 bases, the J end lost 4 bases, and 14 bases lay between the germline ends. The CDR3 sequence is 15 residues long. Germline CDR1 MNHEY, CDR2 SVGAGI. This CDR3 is CASSYAGEGSYGYTF. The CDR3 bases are TGTGCCAGCAGTTACGCGGGGGAGGGTAGCTATGGCTACACCTTC.

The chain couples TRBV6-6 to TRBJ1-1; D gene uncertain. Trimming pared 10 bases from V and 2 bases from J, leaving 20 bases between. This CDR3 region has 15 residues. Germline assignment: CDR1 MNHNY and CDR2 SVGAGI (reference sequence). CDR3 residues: CATLTSLDVNTEAFF. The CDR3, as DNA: TGTGCCACCCTAACCTCCCTAGACGTCAACACTGAAGCTTTCTTT.

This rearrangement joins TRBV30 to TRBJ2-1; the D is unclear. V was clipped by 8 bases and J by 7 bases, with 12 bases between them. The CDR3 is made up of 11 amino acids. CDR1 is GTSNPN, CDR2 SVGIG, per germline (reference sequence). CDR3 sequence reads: CAGLVRNEQFF. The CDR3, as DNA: TGTGCCGGTTTGGTCCGGAATGAGCAGTTCTTC.

CDR3 nucleotides: TGCGCCAGCAGCACGGACCTTAATACGCAGTATTTT. Its protein product is CASSTDLNTQYF. V is TRBV5-1 and J is TRBJ2-3; D is unclear. Germline V lookup: CDR1 SGHRS, CDR2 YFSETQ. This CDR3 has 12 residues. V lost 4 bases, J lost 7 bases, and 10 bases lay in between.

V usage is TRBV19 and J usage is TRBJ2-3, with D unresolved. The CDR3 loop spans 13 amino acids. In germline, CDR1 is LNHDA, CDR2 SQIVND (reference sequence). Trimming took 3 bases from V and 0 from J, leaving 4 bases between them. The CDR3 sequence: CASSMTSTDTQYF. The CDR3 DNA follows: TGTGCCAGTAGTATGACTAGCACAGATACGCAGTATTTT.

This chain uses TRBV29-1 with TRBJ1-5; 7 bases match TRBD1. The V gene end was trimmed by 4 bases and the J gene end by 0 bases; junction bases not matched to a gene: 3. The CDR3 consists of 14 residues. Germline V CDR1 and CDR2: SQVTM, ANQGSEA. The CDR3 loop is CSVAGGNSNQPQHF. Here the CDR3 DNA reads TGCAGCGTTGCAGGGGGTAATAGCAATCAGCCCCAGCATTTT.

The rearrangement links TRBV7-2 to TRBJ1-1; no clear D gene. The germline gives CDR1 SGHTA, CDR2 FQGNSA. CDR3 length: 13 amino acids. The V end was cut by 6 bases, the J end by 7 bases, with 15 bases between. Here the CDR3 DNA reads TGTGCCAGCAGTGAAACGAGGAGAGGTGAAGCTTTCTTT. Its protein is CASSETRRGEAFF.

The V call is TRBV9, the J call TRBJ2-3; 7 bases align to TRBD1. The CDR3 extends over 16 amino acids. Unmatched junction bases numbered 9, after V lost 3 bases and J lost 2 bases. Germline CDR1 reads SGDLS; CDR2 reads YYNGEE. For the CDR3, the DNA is TGTGCCAGCAGCGGCGGACAGGCCCTACCCACAGATACGCAGTATTTT. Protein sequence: CASSGGQALPTDTQYF.

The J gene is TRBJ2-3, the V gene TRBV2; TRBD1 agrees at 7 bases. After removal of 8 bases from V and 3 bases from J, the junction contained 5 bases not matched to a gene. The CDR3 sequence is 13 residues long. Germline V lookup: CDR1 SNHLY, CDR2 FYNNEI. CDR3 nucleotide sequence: TGTGCCAGCGGCCAGGGGGTGACAGATACGCAGTATTTT. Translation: CASGQGVTDTQYF. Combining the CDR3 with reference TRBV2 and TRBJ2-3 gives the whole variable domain EPEVTQTPSHQVTQMGQEVILRCVPISNHLYFYWYRQILGQKVEFLVSFYNNEISEKSEIFDDQFSVERPDGSNFTLKIRSTKLEDSAMYFCASGQGVTDTQYFGPGTRLTVL.

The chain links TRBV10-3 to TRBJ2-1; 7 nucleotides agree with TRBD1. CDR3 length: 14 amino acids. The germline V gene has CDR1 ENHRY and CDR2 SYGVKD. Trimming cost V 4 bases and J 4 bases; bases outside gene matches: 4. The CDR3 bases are TGTGCCATCAGTGGACAGGGCCCTTACAATGAGCAGTTCTTC. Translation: CAISGQGPYNEQFF.

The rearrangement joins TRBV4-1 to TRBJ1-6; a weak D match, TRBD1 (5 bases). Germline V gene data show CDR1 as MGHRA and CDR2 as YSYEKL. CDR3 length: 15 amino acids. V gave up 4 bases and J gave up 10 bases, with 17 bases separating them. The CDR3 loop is CASSLQVRGRSPLHF. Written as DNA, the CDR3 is TGCGCCAGCAGCCTCCAAGTGAGGGGAAGGTCACCCCTCCACTTT.

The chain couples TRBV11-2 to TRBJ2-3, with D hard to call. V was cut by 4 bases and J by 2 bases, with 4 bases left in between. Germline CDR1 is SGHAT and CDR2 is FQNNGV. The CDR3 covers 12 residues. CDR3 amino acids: CASSSTTDTQYF. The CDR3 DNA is TGTGCCAGCAGCTCAACCACAGATACGCAGTATTTT. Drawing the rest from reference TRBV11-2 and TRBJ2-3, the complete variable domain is EAGVAQSPRYKIIEKRQSVAFWCNPISGHATLYWYQQILGQGPKLLIQFQNNGVVDDSQLPKDRFSAERLKGVDSTLKIQPAKLEDSAVYLCASSSTTDTQYFGPGTRLTVL.

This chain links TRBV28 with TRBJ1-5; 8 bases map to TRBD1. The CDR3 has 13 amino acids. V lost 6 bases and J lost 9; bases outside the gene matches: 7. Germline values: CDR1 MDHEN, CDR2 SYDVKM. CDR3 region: CASRRNRGGPQHF. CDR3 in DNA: TGTGCCAGCAGACGTAACAGGGGGGGGCCCCAGCATTTT.

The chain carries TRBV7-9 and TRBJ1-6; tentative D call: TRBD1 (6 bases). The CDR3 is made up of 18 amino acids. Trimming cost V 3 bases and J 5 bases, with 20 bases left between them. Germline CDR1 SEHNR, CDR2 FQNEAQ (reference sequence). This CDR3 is CASSFAAGVGGNNSPLHF. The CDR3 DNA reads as TGTGCCAGCAGCTTCGCCGCAGGGGTAGGAGGGAATAATTCACCCCTCCACTTT.

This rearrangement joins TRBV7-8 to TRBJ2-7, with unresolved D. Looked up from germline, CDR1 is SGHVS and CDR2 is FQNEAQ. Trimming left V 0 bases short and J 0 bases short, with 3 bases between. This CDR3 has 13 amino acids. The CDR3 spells CASSLASSYEQYF. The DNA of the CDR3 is TGTGCCAGCAGCTTAGCCAGCTCCTACGAGCAGTACTTC.

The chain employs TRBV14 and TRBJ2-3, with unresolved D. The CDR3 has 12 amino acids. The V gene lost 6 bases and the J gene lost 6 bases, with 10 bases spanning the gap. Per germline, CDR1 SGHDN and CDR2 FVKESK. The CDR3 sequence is CASSLIRDTQYF. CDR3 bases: TGTGCCAGCAGTCTCATTCGGGATACGCAGTATTTT.

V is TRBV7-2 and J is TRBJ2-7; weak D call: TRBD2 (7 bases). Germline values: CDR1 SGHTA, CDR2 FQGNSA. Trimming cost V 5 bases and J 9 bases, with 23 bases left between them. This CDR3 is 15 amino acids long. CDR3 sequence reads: CASSDRGAVGLGQYF. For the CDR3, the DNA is TGTGCCAGCAGCGACCGGGGGGCAGTGGGACTGGGGCAGTACTTC.

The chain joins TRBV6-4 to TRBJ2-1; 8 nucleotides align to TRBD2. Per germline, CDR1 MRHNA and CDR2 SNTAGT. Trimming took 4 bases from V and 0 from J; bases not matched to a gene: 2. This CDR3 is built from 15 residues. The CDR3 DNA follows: TGTGCCAGCAGTGGGGCGGGGGGCTCCTACAATGAGCAGTTCTTC. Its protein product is CASSGAGGSYNEQFF.

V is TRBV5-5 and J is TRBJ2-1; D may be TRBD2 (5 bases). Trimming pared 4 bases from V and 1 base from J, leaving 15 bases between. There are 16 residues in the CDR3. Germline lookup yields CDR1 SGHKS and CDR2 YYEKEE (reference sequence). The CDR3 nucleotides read TGTGCCAGCAGCCGGGCCCCGACGGGGTCCTACAATGAGCAGTTCTTC. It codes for CASSRAPTGSYNEQFF.

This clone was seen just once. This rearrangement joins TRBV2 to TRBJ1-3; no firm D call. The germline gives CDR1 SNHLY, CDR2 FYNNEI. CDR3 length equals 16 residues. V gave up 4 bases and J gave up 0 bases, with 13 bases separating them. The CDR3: CASSASRPSSGNTIYF. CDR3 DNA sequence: TGTGCCAGCAGTGCATCACGACCAAGCTCTGGAAACACCATATATTTT.